A single sample is the source of the 17 T cell receptor beta chains below, sequenced in a study of breast tumors, draining lymph nodes, adjacent tissues. TCRdb reprocessed the multiplex PCR reads with MiXCR, giving one entry per CDR3 protein. The sample consists of approximately 130,000 distinct CDR3 sequences, less than 25% of them appearing once. Samples came from axillary lymph nodes draining the breast cancer. The specimen was axillary lymph node tissue. The receptor source for this set is a female donor with breast cancer. Some clones in this sample may be carry-over from other donors' samples.

The chain is built from TRBV30 and TRBJ1-5, with D hard to call. The germline V and J ends were trimmed by 5 bases and 4 bases, with 18 bases remaining between them. The CDR3 length is 15 residues. Per germline, CDR1 GTSNPN and CDR2 SVGIG (reference sequence). Here the CDR3 DNA reads TGTGCCTGGTGTGGCCCCAACTCGCGAAATCAGCCCCAGCATTTT. It codes for CAWCGPNSRNQPQHF.

The chain combines TRBV30 with TRBJ1-5; no clear D. The germline V gene has CDR1 GTSNPN and CDR2 SVGIG (reference sequence). The V end was cut by 3 bases, the J end by 0 bases, with 12 bases between. The CDR3 runs 15 residues. In DNA form, the CDR3 reads TGTGCCTGGAGCGTTGGACGAAGTAGCAATCAGCCCCAGCATTTT. Translating gives CAWSVGRSSNQPQHF.

Comments on this clonotype: At one of its ends the junction is not consistent with the germline gene, which may arise from a read error. The genes are TRBV6-5 and TRBJ1-2; tentative D call: TRBD1 (6 bases). This CDR3 is built from 16 residues. CDR1 and CDR2 (germline): MNHEY, SVGAGI. The CDR3: CASSYYGGPGNCGYTF. The DNA for the CDR3 is TGTGCCAGCAGTTACTATGGGGGCCCTGGTAACTGTGGCTACACCTTC.

This clonotype was observed at least ten times. The CDR3 DNA follows: TGTGCCAGCAGTTACTCGGGGGCCGTGAACACCGGGGAGCTGTTTTTT. Encoded protein: CASSYSGAVNTGELFF. The chain carries TRBV6-5 and TRBJ2-2; D possibly corresponds to TRBD1 (6 bases). Trimming removed 0 bases from V and 1 base from J, with 9 bases in between. The CDR3 is 16 residues long. Germline assignment: CDR1 MNHEY and CDR2 SVGAGI.

This clonotype appeared many times. In DNA, the CDR3 is TGTGCCAGTAGTAAAGGACAGAGCAATCAGCCCCAGCATTTT. Protein: CASSKGQSNQPQHF. The chain carries TRBV19 and TRBJ1-5; a possible D gene is TRBD1 (6 bases). Germline loops: CDR1 LNHDA, CDR2 SQIVND (reference sequence). The CDR3 is 14 amino acids. V was cut by 4 bases and J by 1 base, with 8 bases left in between.

There are many counts of this clonotype. The chain combines TRBV6-1 with TRBJ2-3, with 10 bases lining up with TRBD2. The CDR3 has 14 residues. Trimming removed 9 bases from V and 3 bases from J; junction bases left unmatched: 6. In germline, CDR1 is MNHNS, CDR2 SASEGT. CDR3 nucleotides: TGTGCCAGGAATACTAGCGGGGTGACAGATACGCAGTATTTT. Translation: CARNTSGVTDTQYF.

This clonotype has a count of ten or more. This chain joins TRBV5-1 and TRBJ2-5, with D perhaps matching TRBD2 (6 bases). The CDR3 is made up of 16 amino acids. The germline V and J ends were trimmed by 0 bases and 2 bases, with 14 bases remaining between them. Germline CDR1 reads SGHRS; CDR2 reads YFSETQ. Here the CDR3 reads CASSLGAGRKQETQYF. DNA of the CDR3: TGCGCCAGCAGCTTGGGCGCGGGACGGAAGCAAGAGACCCAGTACTTC.

About this clonotype: Being one base from a much bigger clone, this may be a read error. This chain joins TRBV20-1 and TRBJ2-3; the D call may be TRBD1 or TRBD2 (5 bases each). Germline loops: CDR1 DFQATT, CDR2 SNEGSKA (reference sequence). The V end lost 2 bases, the J end lost 6 bases, and 24 bases lay between the germline ends. There are 17 residues in the CDR3. The CDR3 sequence is CSARRRVRWGAMDTQYF. The CDR3 DNA reads TGCAGTGCTAGACGGCGGGTAAGGTGGGGCGCAATGGATACGCAGTATTTT.

In its sample, this clonotype was seen many times. The V and J genes are TRBV19 and TRBJ1-5; D is unclear. Germline V gives CDR1 LNHDA, CDR2 SQIVND (reference sequence). This CDR3 region has 16 residues. The V and J ends lost 11 bases and 0 bases respectively, with 20 bases between them. Written as DNA, the CDR3 is TGTGCCTCTCTTCGGAGTGCAGGCTATAGCAATCAGCCCCAGCATTTT. Its translation is CASLRSAGYSNQPQHF.

This clonotype was counted ten times or more. The chain couples TRBV5-6 to TRBJ2-3; 10 positions agree with TRBD2. The ends lost 0 bases at V and 6 bases at J; junction bases unmatched: 7. The CDR3 loop spans 16 amino acids. Germline V gives CDR1 SGHDT, CDR2 YYEEEE. The CDR3, as DNA: TGTGCCAGCAGCTTGGCGCCAGCGGGAGGGGGGGATACGCAGTATTTT. It yields the protein CASSLAPAGGGDTQYF.

This clonotype was observed at least ten times. The chain uses TRBV3-1 and TRBJ2-7, with a tentative D call TRBD2 (5 bases). The CDR3 loop spans 13 amino acids. CDR1 is LGHDT and CDR2 is YNNKEL in the germline V gene (reference sequence). V was trimmed by 4 bases and J by 12 bases, leaving 19 bases between them. CDR3 amino acids: CASSPRDMDRRYF. CDR3 DNA: TGTGCCAGCAGCCCCCGGGATATGGACCGTCGGTACTTC.

A note on this clonotype: A much bigger clone sits one base away, suggesting this may be a read error. Because the CDR3 is missing its conserved closing phenylalanine or tryptophan, this is likely a read error. The chain is built from TRBV5-1 and TRBJ2-5; the D gene is possibly TRBD1 (6 bases). V lost 1 base and J 5 bases, leaving 9 bases between the germline ends. Germline V gene lookup returns CDR1 SGHRS and CDR2 YFSETQ. The CDR3 is made up of 13 amino acids. The CDR3 coding sequence is TGCGCCAGCAGCTTGTCTGGGGGCGAGACCCAGTACCTC. This codes for CASSLSGGETQYL.

Many counts were recorded for this clonotype. The V call is TRBV2, the J call TRBJ2-3; the match to TRBD1 covers 9 bases. J lost 4 bases, V lost 8 bases, and 7 bases had no gene match. CDR1 is SNHLY and CDR2 is FYNNEI in the germline V gene. CDR3 length equals 14 residues. The chain's CDR3 is CASRGQGGADTQYF. The CDR3 DNA reads as TGTGCCAGCCGGGGACAGGGCGGCGCAGATACGCAGTATTTT.

This clonotype was counted between two and nine times. The genes are TRBV30 and TRBJ1-5, with 7 bases fitting TRBD1. The CDR3 has 15 amino acids. J gave up 4 bases and V 0 bases, and 6 bases lay outside the gene matches. Germline CDR1 GTSNPN, CDR2 SVGIG (reference sequence). The chain's CDR3 is CAWSVGGGGNQPQHF. The CDR3 bases are TGTGCCTGGAGTGTAGGAGGGGGCGGGAATCAGCCCCAGCATTTT. The full variable domain, with the rest looked up from reference TRBV30 and TRBJ1-5, is SQTIHQWPATLVQPVGSPLSLECTVEGTSNPNLYWYRQAAGRGLQLLFYSVGIGQISSEVPQNLSASRPQDRQFILSSKKLLLSDSGFYLCAWSVGGGGNQPQHFGDGTRLSIL.

This rearrangement joins TRBV25-1 to TRBJ2-2; perhaps TRBD2 as D (5 bases). Trimming took 3 bases from V and 0 from J, leaving 8 bases between them. From germline, CDR1 is MGHDK and CDR2 SYGVNS. CDR3 length: 15 residues. Here the CDR3 reads CASSERGSNTGELFF. The CDR3 DNA reads as TGTGCCAGCAGTGAGAGAGGGTCGAACACCGGGGAGCTGTTTTTT.

This clonotype was observed many times. V and J are TRBV9 and TRBJ2-3, with D possibly TRBD2 on 6 matching bases. CDR1 and CDR2 (germline): SGDLS, YYNGEE. V lost 0 bases, J lost 2 bases, and 16 bases lay in between. This CDR3 contains 17 residues. The CDR3 DNA reads TGTGCCAGCAGCGTAGGCGGTGGGACTTATGACACAGATACGCAGTATTTT. Amino acid sequence: CASSVGGGTYDTDTQYF.

This clonotype was counted ten times or more. The chain uses TRBV5-1 and TRBJ1-5; D unresolved. The germline CDR1 and CDR2 sequences are SGHRS and YFSETQ. Trimming pared 0 bases from V and 10 bases from J, leaving 11 bases between. The CDR3 totals 13 residues. The CDR3 DNA reads as TGCGCCAGCAGCTTGGCCGGGGTAAGTCCCCAGCATTTT. It is translated as CASSLAGVSPQHF.